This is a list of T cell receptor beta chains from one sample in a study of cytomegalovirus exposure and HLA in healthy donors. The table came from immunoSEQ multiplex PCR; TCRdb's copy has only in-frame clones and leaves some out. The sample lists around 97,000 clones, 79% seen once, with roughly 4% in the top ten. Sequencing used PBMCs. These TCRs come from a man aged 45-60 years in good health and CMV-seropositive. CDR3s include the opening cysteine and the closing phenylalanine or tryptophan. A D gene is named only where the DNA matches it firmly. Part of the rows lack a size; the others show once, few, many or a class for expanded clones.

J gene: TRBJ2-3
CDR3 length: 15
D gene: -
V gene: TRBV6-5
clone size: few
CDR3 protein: CASSYAEGSTDTQYF
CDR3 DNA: TGTGCCAGCAGTTATGCGGAGGGATCCACAGATACGCAGTATTTT

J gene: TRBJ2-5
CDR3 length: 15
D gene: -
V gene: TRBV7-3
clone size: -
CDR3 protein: CASSPSRQGWETQYF
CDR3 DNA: TGTGCCAGCAGCCCGAGCCGGCAGGGTTGGGAGACCCAGTACTTC

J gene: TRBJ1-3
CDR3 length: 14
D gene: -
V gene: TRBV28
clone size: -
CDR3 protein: CASSPSGTGNTIYF
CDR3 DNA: TGTGCCAGCAGCCCCTCGGGGACTGGAAACACCATATATTTT

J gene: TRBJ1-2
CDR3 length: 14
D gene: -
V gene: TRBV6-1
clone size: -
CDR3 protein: CASSEGGRVYGYTF
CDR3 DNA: TGTGCCAGCAGTGAAGGTGGGCGGGTCTATGGCTACACCTTC

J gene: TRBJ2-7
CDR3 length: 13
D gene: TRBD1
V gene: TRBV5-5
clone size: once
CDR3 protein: CASSSGTGVEQYF
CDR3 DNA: TGTGCCAGCAGCTCAGGGACAGGGGTCGAGCAGTACTTC

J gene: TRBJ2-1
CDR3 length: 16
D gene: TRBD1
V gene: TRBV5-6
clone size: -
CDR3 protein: CASSPYRGLSYNEQFF
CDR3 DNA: TGTGCCAGCAGCCCCTACAGGGGCTTATCCTACAATGAGCAGTTCTTC

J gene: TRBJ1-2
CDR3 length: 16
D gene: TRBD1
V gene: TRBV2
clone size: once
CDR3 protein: CASSGTSLGQDYGYTF
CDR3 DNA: TGTGCCAGCAGTGGTACGAGTTTAGGACAGGACTATGGCTACACCTTC

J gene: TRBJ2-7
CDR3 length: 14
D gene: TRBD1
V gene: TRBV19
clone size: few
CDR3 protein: CASSTGQGTGEQYF
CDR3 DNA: TGTGCCAGTAGCACGGGACAGGGGACGGGAGAGCAGTACTTC

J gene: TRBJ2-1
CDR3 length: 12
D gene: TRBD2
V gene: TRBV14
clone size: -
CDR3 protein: CASSLLAGVKFF
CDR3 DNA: TGTGCCAGCAGCCTACTAGCGGGAGTGAAGTTCTTC

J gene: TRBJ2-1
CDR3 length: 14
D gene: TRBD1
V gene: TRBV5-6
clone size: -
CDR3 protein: CASSDGQGANEQFF
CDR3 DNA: TGTGCCAGCAGCGATGGACAGGGGGCAAATGAGCAGTTCTTC

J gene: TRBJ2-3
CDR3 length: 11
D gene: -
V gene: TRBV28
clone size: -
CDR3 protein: CASRRADTQYF
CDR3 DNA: TGTGCCAGCAGGAGGGCAGATACGCAGTATTTT

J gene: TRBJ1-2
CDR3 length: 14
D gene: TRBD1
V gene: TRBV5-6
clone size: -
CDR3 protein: CASSRRTGNYGYTF
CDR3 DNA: TGTGCCAGCAGCAGACGGACAGGGAACTATGGCTACACCTTC

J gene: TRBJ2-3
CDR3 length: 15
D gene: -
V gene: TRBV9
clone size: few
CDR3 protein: CASSPGIGGLDTQYF
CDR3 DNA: TGTGCCAGCAGCCCGGGGATTGGGGGCCTGGATACGCAGTATTTT

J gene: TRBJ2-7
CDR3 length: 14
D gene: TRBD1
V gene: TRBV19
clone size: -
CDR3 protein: CAIERRDRGGEQYF
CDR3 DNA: TGTGCCATTGAGAGGCGTGACAGGGGGGGCGAGCAGTACTTC

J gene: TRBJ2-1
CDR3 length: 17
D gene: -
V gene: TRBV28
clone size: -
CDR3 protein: CASSLAGAGDSNNEQFF
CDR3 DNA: TGTGCCAGCAGTTTAGCCGGGGCAGGGGATTCCAACAATGAGCAGTTCTTC

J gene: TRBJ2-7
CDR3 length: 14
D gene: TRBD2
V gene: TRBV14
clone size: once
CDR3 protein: CASSLPGGYYEQYF
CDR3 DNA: TGTGCCAGCAGCCTCCCCGGGGGGTACTACGAGCAGTACTTC

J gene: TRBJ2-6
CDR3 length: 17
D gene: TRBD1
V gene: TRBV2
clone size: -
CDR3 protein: CASSYLGQTSGANVLTF
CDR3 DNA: TGTGCCAGTAGCTATTTGGGACAGACCTCTGGGGCCAACGTCCTGACTTTC

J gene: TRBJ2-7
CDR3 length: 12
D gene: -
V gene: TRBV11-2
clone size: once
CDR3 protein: CASSLSRYEQYF
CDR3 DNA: TGTGCCAGCAGCTTAAGCCGATACGAGCAGTACTTC

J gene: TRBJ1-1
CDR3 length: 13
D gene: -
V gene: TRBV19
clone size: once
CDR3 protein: CASIAERGTEAFF
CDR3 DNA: TGTGCCAGTATCGCGGAAAGAGGGACTGAAGCTTTCTTT

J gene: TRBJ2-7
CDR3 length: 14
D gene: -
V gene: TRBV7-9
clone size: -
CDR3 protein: CASSEGTGFYEQYF
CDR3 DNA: TGTGCCAGCAGCGAAGGTACAGGGTTCTACGAGCAGTACTTC

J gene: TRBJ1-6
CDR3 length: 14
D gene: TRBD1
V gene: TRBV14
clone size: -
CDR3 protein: CASSDRQGNSPLHF
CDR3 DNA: TGTGCCAGCAGCGATAGACAGGGTAATTCACCCCTCCACTTT

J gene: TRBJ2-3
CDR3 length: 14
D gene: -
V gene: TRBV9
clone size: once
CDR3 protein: CASSPTPLGDTQYF
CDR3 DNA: TGTGCCAGCAGCCCGACTCCCTTGGGAGATACGCAGTATTTT

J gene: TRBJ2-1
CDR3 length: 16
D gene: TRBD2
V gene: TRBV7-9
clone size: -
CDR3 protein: CASSAPGLAGFNEQFF
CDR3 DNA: TGTGCCAGCAGCGCACCGGGACTAGCGGGCTTTAATGAGCAGTTCTTC

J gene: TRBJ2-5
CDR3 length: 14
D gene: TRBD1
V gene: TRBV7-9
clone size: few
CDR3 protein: CASSLWDRGETQYF
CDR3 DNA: TGTGCCAGCAGCTTATGGGACAGGGGTGAGACCCAGTACTTC

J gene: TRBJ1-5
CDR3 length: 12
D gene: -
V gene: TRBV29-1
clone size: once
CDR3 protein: CSVAEGNQPQHF
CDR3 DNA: TGCAGCGTTGCTGAGGGCAATCAGCCCCAGCATTTT

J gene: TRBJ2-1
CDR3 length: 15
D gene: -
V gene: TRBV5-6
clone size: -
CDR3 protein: CASSQLGRGYNEQFF
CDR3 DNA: TGTGCCAGCAGCCAACTGGGGCGAGGCTACAATGAGCAGTTCTTC

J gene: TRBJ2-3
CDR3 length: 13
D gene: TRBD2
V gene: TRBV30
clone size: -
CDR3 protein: CAWRVSGTDTQYF
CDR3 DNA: TGTGCCTGGAGGGTTAGCGGGACAGATACGCAGTATTTT

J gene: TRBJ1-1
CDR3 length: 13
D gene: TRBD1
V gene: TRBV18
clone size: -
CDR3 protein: CASSRTGGTEAFF
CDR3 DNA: TGTGCCAGCTCTCGAACAGGGGGCACTGAAGCTTTCTTT

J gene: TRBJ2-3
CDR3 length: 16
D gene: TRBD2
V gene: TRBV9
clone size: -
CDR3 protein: CASSATSGRGEDTQYF
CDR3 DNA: TGTGCCAGCAGCGCGACTAGCGGGAGGGGGGAGGATACGCAGTATTTT

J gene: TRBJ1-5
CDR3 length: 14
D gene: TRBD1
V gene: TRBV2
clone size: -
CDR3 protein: CASREERGPQPQHF
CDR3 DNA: TGTGCCAGCAGAGAAGAGAGGGGGCCTCAGCCCCAGCATTTT

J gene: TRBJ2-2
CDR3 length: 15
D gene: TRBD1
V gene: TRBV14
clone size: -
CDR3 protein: CASNRQGRNTGELFF
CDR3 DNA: TGTGCCAGCAACCGACAGGGGAGAAACACCGGGGAGCTGTTTTTT

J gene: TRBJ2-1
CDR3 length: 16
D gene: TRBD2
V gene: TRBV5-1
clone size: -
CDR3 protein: CASSGASAGGPDEQFF
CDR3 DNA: TGCGCCAGCAGCGGGGCCTCCGCGGGAGGGCCCGATGAGCAGTTCTTC

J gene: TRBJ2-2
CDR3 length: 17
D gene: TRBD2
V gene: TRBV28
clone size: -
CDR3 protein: CASSPLGGLGNTGELFF
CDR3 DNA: TGTGCCAGCAGCCCTCTGGGGGGGTTGGGGAACACCGGGGAGCTGTTTTTT

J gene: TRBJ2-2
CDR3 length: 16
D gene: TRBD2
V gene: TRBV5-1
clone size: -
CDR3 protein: CASSYGLAFATGELFF
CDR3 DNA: TGCGCCAGCAGCTATGGACTAGCGTTTGCCACCGGGGAGCTGTTTTTT

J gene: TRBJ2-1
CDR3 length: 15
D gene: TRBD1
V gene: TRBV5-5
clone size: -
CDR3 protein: CASGPGTGGRDEQFF
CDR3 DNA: TGTGCCAGCGGCCCCGGGACAGGGGGTAGAGATGAGCAGTTCTTC

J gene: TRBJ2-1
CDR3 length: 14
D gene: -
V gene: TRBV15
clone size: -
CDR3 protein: CATSRPTGYNEQFF
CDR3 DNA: TGTGCCACCAGCAGACCCACAGGTTACAATGAGCAGTTCTTC

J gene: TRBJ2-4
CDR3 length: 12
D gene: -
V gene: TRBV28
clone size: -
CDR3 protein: CASSLEGNIQYF
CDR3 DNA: TGTGCCAGCAGTTTGGAGGGAAACATTCAGTACTTC

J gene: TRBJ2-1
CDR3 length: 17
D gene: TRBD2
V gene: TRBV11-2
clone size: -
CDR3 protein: CASSLVDSGRGYNEQFF
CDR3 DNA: TGTGCCAGCAGCTTAGTCGATAGCGGGAGGGGCTACAATGAGCAGTTCTTC

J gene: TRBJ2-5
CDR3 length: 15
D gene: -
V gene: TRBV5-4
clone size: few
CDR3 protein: CASSLDGPERETQYF
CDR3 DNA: TGTGCCAGCAGCTTGGATGGTCCGGAGCGAGAGACCCAGTACTTC

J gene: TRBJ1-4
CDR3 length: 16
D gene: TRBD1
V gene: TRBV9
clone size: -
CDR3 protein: CASTQGPGQGNEKLFF
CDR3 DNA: TGTGCCAGCACCCAGGGACCGGGACAGGGAAATGAAAAACTGTTTTTT

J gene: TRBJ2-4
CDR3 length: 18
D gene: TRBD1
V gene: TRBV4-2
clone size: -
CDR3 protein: CASSQDPRQGLAKNIQYF
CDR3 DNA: TGTGCCAGCAGCCAAGATCCCCGACAGGGTTTGGCCAAAAACATTCAGTACTTC

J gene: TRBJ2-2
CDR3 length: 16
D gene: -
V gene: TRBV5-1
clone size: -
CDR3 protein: CASSFGLRANTGELFF
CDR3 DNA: TGCGCCAGCAGCTTTGGACTGCGCGCGAACACCGGGGAGCTGTTTTTT

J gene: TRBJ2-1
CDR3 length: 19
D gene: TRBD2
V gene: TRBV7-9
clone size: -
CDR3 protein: CASSLDPGLAGSSYNEQFF
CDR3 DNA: TGTGCCAGCAGCTTAGACCCTGGACTAGCGGGGAGCTCCTACAATGAGCAGTTCTTC

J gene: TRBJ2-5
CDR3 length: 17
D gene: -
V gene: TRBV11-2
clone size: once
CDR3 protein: CASSSNGGLGGRETQYF
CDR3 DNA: TGTGCCAGCAGCTCAAACGGGGGGCTTGGAGGGAGAGAGACCCAGTACTTC

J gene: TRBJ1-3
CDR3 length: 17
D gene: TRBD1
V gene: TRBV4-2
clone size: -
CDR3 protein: CASSQDGEGQPGNTIYF
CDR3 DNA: TGTGCCAGCAGCCAAGATGGCGAGGGACAGCCTGGAAACACCATATATTTT

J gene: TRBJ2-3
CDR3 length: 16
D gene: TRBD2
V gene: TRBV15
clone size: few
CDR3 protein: CATSRRSGSGTDTQYF
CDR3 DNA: TGTGCCACCAGCAGGAGAAGCGGGAGCGGTACAGATACGCAGTATTTT

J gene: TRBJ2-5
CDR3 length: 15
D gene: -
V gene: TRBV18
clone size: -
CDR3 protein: CASSPSGSGQETQYF
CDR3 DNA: TGTGCCAGCTCACCCTCGGGTAGCGGCCAAGAGACCCAGTACTTC

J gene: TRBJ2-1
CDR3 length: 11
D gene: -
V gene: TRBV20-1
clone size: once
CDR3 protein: CSAGSPREQFF
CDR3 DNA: TGCAGTGCTGGGAGTCCCCGGGAGCAGTTCTTC

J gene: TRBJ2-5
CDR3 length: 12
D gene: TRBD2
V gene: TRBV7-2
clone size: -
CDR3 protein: CASSWEGETQYF
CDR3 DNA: TGTGCCAGCAGCTGGGAGGGGGAGACCCAGTACTTC

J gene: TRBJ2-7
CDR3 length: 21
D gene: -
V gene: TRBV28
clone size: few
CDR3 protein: CASSYGGWLGGGFPSSYEQYF
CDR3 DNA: TGTGCCAGCAGCTATGGGGGCTGGTTAGGAGGGGGCTTCCCTAGCTCCTACGAGCAGTACTTC

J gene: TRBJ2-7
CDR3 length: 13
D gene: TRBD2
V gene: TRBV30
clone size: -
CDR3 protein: CAWNRLAGEPQYF
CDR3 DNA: TGTGCCTGGAATCGACTAGCGGGAGAGCCCCAGTACTTC

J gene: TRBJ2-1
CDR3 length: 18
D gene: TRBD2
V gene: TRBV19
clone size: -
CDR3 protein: CASSIVFGLAGSYNEQFF
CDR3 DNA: TGTGCCAGTAGTATAGTTTTCGGACTAGCGGGAAGTTACAATGAGCAGTTCTTC

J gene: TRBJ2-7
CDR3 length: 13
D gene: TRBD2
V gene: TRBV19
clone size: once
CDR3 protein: CASRRGGTYEQYF
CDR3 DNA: TGTGCCAGTAGGCGGGGGGGAACCTACGAGCAGTACTTC

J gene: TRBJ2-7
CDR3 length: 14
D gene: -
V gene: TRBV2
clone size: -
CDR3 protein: CASSDWTDTYEQYF
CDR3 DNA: TGTGCCAGCAGTGATTGGACAGACACCTACGAGCAGTACTTC

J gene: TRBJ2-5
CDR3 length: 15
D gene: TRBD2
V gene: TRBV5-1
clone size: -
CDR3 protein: CASSPIGDSGSTQYF
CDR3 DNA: TGCGCCAGCAGCCCTATTGGTGATAGCGGGAGTACCCAGTACTTC

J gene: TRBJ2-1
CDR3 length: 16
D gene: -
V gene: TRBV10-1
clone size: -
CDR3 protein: CASSESVGQNSNEQFF
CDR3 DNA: TGCGCCAGCAGTGAGTCGGTAGGACAGAACTCCAATGAGCAGTTCTTC

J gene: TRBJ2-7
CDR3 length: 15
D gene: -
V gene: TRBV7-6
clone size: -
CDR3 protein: CASSFYPSSSYEQYF
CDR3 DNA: TGTGCCAGCAGCTTTTACCCCTCGAGCTCCTACGAGCAGTACTTC

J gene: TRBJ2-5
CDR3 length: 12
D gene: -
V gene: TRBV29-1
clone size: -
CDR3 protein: CSVGQKEETQYF
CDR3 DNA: TGCAGCGTTGGACAGAAAGAAGAGACCCAGTACTTC

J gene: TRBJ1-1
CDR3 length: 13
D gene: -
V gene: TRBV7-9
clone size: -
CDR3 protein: CASSLNPGLGAFF
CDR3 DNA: TGTGCCAGCAGCCTGAACCCGGGACTAGGAGCTTTCTTT

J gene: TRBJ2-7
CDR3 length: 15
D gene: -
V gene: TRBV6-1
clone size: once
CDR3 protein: CASSEGQAHSYEQYF
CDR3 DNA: TGTGCCAGCAGTGAAGGTCAGGCCCACTCCTACGAGCAGTACTTC